This paragraph reports one T cell receptor beta chain. This clonotype occurred many times. Its cognate antigen has yet to be identified. No much larger clone is present one base from it, and per-base qualities are unavailable. Graves' hyperthyroidism was defined as stable when no progression to ophthalmopathy occurred over 18 months of follow-up. Hyperthyroidism patients were newly diagnosed, with disease duration under 2 months, and aged 18 to 65 years. Any patient with an uncontrolled infection, another autoimmune disease, pregnancy or lactation was excluded. Diagnoses were based on clinical symptoms, serum thyroxine and TRAb, thyroid ultrasound and orbital computed tomography. PBMCs were separated from roughly 9.3 ml of fresh peripheral blood using Ficoll-Paque density gradient centrifugation. Total RNA was extracted using Trizol reagent, and RNA quality was assessed on an Agilent 2100 Bioanalyzer.

Amplification of TCR beta CDR3 regions was carried out from RNA transcripts. The first round of RT-PCR for the TCR CDR3 was performed with the HTBI primer set and the Qiagen OneStep RT-PCR kit. A second multiplex PCR round built the libraries, followed by size selection and purification. Libraries were sequenced paired-end with 100 bp reads on an Illumina HiSeq2000. As for the original processing: Raw data were processed with SOAPnuke, discarding reads with adapters, uncalled bases, mean Phred below 15, or no exact constant-primer or identifier match. COPE v1.2.5 was used to merge the high-quality paired reads, and each unique nucleotide sequence was defined as a clonotype. MiTCR v1.1 was used to align the clonotypes against IMGT TRBV, TRBD and TRBJ reference segments. Only V-J combinations with frequency above 0.0001, covering about 99% of repertoires, were analysed. A TCS score was defined as the ratio between F50 (clonal expansion) and ExV (chaos), using BLOSUM62-based TCRdist between CDR3 peptides within each V-J. Welch's t-statistics and random forest reduced approximately 520 V-J features to 13, which were used in a naive Bayes classifier (R e1071). The public reads were reprocessed in TCRdb via fastp at Q25 and MiXCR, keeping in-frame beta chains. Each entry is one CDR3 protein sequence, shown with its most common DNA and genes. These V and J calls are TCRdb output, not the study's own analysis. Recorded for this sample are 300,000 to 350,000 distinct CDR3 sequences; 14% of them occurred a single time. 20% to 25% of the sample rests with the top ten.

The sample originates from a study of T cells in Graves' hyperthyroidism and ophthalmopathy (dated by TCRdb to between 2018 and 2021). Background on the whole study: Peripheral blood was sampled at the time of initial diagnosis, prior to any treatment. To identify TCR V-J signatures that set the groups apart, the researchers used a discovery cohort of 100 patients, made up of under 50 with Graves' ophthalmopathy and some 56 with stable Graves' hyperthyroidism. Whether ophthalmopathy could be predicted prospectively was tested in an independent validation cohort made up of under 20 hyperthyroidism patients plus 17 patients who later progressed to ophthalmopathy. The 100 or so discovery patients were randomly split 7:3 into training and test sets. Thyroid tissue and blood T-cell repertoires from roughly 6 Graves' hyperthyroidism patients were also compared in the study. Following sampling, methimazole starting at 30 mg daily was given to hyperthyroidism patients, and high-dose intravenous methylprednisolone was given to ophthalmopathy patients. The paper describes TCR Vbeta CDR3 sequencing of 135 peripheral blood samples, made up of 43 ophthalmopathy patients, roughly 80 hyperthyroidism patients and roughly 17 progressor patients. What the work shows at the level of the full study, not this receptor alone: In cross-validation, a model built on a 13 V-J signature told ophthalmopathy apart from stable hyperthyroidism with approximately 90% sensitivity and about 81% specificity, and in testing the same model reached 80%/75%. No statistical method was used to fix the sample size in advance, and group allocation was not hidden from the investigators. Most expanded thyroid clonotypes (frequency above 0.001) were also found in blood, which suggests that blood repertoires may mirror thyroid immune responses. In validation, progression to ophthalmopathy was predicted by the model with 70% to 71% sensitivity and just over 72% specificity, a median of 6.5 months before onset.

For CDR1 and CDR2, the germline V gene (reference sequence) lists SGHKS and YYEKEE. Counted from cysteine to phenylalanine, this CDR3 has 16 amino acids. Of all the DNA, just the CDR3 is kept, 48 bases in frame from base 1. The junction shows trimming of 5 bases on V and 0 bases on J, and the gene matches do not reach 8 bases of it. Sequenced material: blood. The sequence was obtained from a woman aged 25-40 years with Graves' hyperthyroidism. Recombination joined TRBV5-5 with TRBJ2-3, with 8 bases aligning to TRBD2. The CDR3 reads CASSLRAGASTDTQYF. The DNA reads TGTGCCAGCAGTCTTAGAGCGGGGGCGAGCACAGATACGCAGTATTTT.